This is a list of T cell receptor beta chains from one sample in a study of blood T cell repertoires in COVID-19. Measured with immunoSEQ multiplex PCR; TCRdb has only the in-frame clones, and not every one. The table includes some 240,000 clones, 84% detected once. The sequenced material came from PBMCs or T cells enriched from blood (not recorded which). Source of these receptors: a man aged 25-45 years with acute COVID-19. CDR3s include the opening cysteine and the closing phenylalanine or tryptophan. The D gene is left open where the match is weak. A row's size may be missing; if present it is once, few, many or a size class.

CDR3aa: CSVESGSAEAGNTIYF
CDR3nt: TGCAGCGTTGAATCGGGGTCGGCAGAAGCTGGAAACACCATATATTTT
abundance: NA
v_gene: TRBV29-1
len: 16
d_gene: NA
j_gene: TRBJ1-3

CDR3aa: CASSISWRETQYF
CDR3nt: TGTGCCAGTAGTATCAGCTGGCGGGAGACCCAGTACTTC
abundance: once
v_gene: TRBV19
len: 13
d_gene: NA
j_gene: TRBJ2-5

CDR3aa: CASSVGPGGVSEAFF
CDR3nt: TGTGCCAGCAGCGTAGGACCGGGAGGGGTGTCTGAAGCTTTCTTT
abundance: NA
v_gene: TRBV9
len: 15
d_gene: NA
j_gene: TRBJ1-1

CDR3aa: CASRPVLGGSNQPQHF
CDR3nt: TGTGCCAGTAGACCCGTTTTGGGCGGGAGCAATCAGCCCCAGCATTTT
abundance: NA
v_gene: TRBV19
len: 16
d_gene: NA
j_gene: TRBJ1-5

CDR3aa: CASSIFGRDSNYGYTF
CDR3nt: TGTGCCAGTAGTATATTTGGCAGGGACTCTAACTATGGCTACACCTTC
abundance: NA
v_gene: TRBV19
len: 16
d_gene: NA
j_gene: TRBJ1-2

CDR3aa: CASSPSTQTGTQYF
CDR3nt: TGTGCCAGCAGCCCCTCGACCCAAACGGGGACCCAGTACTTC
abundance: NA
v_gene: TRBV5-8
len: 14
d_gene: NA
j_gene: TRBJ2-5

CDR3aa: CASSLHPAQGSNQPQHF
CDR3nt: TGTGCCAGCAGTCTTCACCCCGCCCAGGGGAGCAATCAGCCCCAGCATTTT
abundance: NA
v_gene: TRBV6-6
len: 17
d_gene: NA
j_gene: TRBJ1-5

CDR3aa: CASSNGGRVDEQFF
CDR3nt: TGTGCCAGTAGTAACGGCGGGAGAGTTGATGAGCAGTTCTTC
abundance: once
v_gene: TRBV19
len: 14
d_gene: TRBD2
j_gene: TRBJ2-1

CDR3aa: CASSTIRVSGNTIYF
CDR3nt: TGTGCCAGCAGTACAATCCGGGTCTCTGGAAACACCATATATTTT
abundance: once
v_gene: TRBV6-5
len: 15
d_gene: NA
j_gene: TRBJ1-3

CDR3aa: CASSPSSGDSSYNEQFF
CDR3nt: TGTGCCAGCAGCCCAAGCTCAGGGGATAGCTCCTACAATGAGCAGTTCTTC
abundance: NA
v_gene: TRBV7-3
len: 17
d_gene: NA
j_gene: TRBJ2-1

CDR3aa: CASSVSRGTYNEQFF
CDR3nt: TGTGCCAGCAGCGTATCGCGGGGGACCTACAATGAGCAGTTCTTC
abundance: NA
v_gene: TRBV9
len: 15
d_gene: TRBD2
j_gene: TRBJ2-1

CDR3aa: CASSLLAGNTGELFF
CDR3nt: TGTGCCAGTAGTCTCCTAGCGGGAAACACCGGGGAGCTGTTTTTT
abundance: NA
v_gene: TRBV19
len: 15
d_gene: TRBD2
j_gene: TRBJ2-2

CDR3aa: CASNLDRNTEAFF
CDR3nt: TGTGCCAGCAATCTGGACAGAAACACTGAAGCTTTCTTT
abundance: NA
v_gene: TRBV2
len: 13
d_gene: NA
j_gene: TRBJ1-1

CDR3aa: CASRRDRGGSPLHF
CDR3nt: TGTGCCAGTAGGAGAGACAGGGGAGGTTCACCCCTCCACTTT
abundance: once
v_gene: TRBV19
len: 14
d_gene: TRBD1
j_gene: TRBJ1-6

CDR3aa: CASSSAGQRLNTEAFF
CDR3nt: TGTGCCAGCAGTTCCGCAGGACAGCGTTTGAACACTGAAGCTTTCTTT
abundance: NA
v_gene: TRBV6-5
len: 16
d_gene: NA
j_gene: TRBJ1-1

CDR3aa: CASGWGGNTEAFF
CDR3nt: TGTGCCAGCGGGTGGGGGGGTAACACTGAAGCTTTCTTT
abundance: NA
v_gene: TRBV7-9
len: 13
d_gene: NA
j_gene: TRBJ1-1